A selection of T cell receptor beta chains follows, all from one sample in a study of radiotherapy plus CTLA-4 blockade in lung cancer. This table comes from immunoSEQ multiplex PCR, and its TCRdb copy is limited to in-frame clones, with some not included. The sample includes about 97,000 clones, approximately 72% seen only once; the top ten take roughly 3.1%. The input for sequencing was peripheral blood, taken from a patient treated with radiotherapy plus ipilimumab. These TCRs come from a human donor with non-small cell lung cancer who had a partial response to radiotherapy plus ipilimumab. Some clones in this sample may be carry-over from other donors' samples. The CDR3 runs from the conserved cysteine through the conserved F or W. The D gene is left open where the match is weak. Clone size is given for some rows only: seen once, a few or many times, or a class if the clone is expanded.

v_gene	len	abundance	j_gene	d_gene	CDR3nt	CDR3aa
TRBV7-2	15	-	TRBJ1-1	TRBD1	TGTGCCAGCAGCTTAGATTCCGGGACAGCGTCAGAGGCTTTCTTT	CASSLDSGTASEAFF
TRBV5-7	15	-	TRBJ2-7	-	TGTGCCAGCAGCTTGGCGACGGGAGAGAACTACGAGCAGTACTTC	CASSLATGENYEQYF
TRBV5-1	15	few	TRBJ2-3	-	TGCGCCAGCAGCTTGTTGGGGGCTCGCACAGATACGCAGTATTTT	CASSLLGARTDTQYF
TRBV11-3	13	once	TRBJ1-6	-	TGTGCCAGCAGCCCCCGGGGTATTTCACCCCTCCACTTT	CASSPRGISPLHF
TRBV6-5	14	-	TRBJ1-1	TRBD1	TGTGCCAGCAGGTCAGGGGGAGTGAACACTGAAGCTTTCTTT	CASRSGGVNTEAFF
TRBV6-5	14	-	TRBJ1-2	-	TGTGCCAGCAGTTACGGGCAGGGCGACTATGGCTACACCTTC	CASSYGQGDYGYTF
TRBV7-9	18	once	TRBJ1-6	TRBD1	TGTGCCAGCAGCTTAGCAGGGACAGGGGGCGCTTTTTATTCACCCCTCCACTTT	CASSLAGTGGAFYSPLHF
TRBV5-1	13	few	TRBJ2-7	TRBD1	TGCGCCAGCAGCACCGGGGACAGGTACGAGCAGTACTTC	CASSTGDRYEQYF
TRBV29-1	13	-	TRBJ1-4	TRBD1	TGCAGCGCTACAGGGGGAACTAATGAAAAACTGTTTTTT	CSATGGTNEKLFF
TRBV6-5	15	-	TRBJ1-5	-	TGTGCCAGCAGGAAAGGGGCAATCCAAAGTCAGCCCCAGCATTTT	CASRKGAIQSQPQHF
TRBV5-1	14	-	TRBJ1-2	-	TGCGCCAGCAGTTCCCAGACAGCCGAAGGGGGCTACACCTTC	CASSSQTAEGGYTF
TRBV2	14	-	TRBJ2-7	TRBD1	TGTGCCAGCAGTCCGGACAGGAACTCCTACGAGCAGTACTTC	CASSPDRNSYEQYF
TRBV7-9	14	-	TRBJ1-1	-	TGTGCCAGCAGCTTACCCAGGACGGGAACTGAAGCTTTCTTT	CASSLPRTGTEAFF
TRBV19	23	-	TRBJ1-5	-	TGTGCCAGTAGTGGTTCGACAGCCCGACCCGACCCTATATATGGCTATAGCAATCAGCCCCAGCATTTT	CASSGSTARPDPIYGYSNQPQHF
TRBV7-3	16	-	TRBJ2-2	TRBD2	TGTGCCAGCAGCCCAGGGACTAGCGGGGTCACCGGGGAGCTGTTTTTT	CASSPGTSGVTGELFF
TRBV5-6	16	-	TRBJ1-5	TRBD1	TGTGCCAGCAGCTTGCCGGGACAGGGGTGCGATCAGCCCCAGCATTTT	CASSLPGQGCDQPQHF
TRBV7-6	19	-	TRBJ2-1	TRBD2	TGTGCCAGCAGCTTAGACCCGAGCGGGAGGTCAACCTCCTACAATGAGCAGTTCTTC	CASSLDPSGRSTSYNEQFF
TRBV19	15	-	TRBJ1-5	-	TGTGCCAGTAGTATAGCGGAGGGCCCGGCTCAGCCCCAGCATTTT	CASSIAEGPAQPQHF
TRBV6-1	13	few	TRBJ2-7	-	TGTGCCAGCAGCGGGGTAAATTACTACGAGCAGTACTTC	CASSGVNYYEQYF
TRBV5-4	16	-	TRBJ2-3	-	TGTGCCAGCAGCTTGGAAGGCGGGTTCGTAAGAAATACGCAGTATTTT	CASSLEGGFVRNTQYF
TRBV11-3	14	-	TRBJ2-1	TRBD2	TGTGCCAGCAGCTTAACTAGCGGGAGCAATGAGCAGTTCTTC	CASSLTSGSNEQFF
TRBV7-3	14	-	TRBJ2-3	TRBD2	TGTGCCAGCAGCTTGGCGGGAGCCACAGATACGCAGTATTTT	CASSLAGATDTQYF
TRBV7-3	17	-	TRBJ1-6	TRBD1	TGTGCCAGCAGCTTAATAGGAGGGGGCGCCGGTAATTCACCCCTCCACTTT	CASSLIGGGAGNSPLHF
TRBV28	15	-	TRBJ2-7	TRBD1	TGTGCCAGCGGGACCGGGACAGGGTGGATCTACGAGCAGTACTTC	CASGTGTGWIYEQYF
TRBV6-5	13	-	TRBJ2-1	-	TGTGCCAGCAGGAGACAGGACTACAATGAGCAGTTCTTC	CASRRQDYNEQFF
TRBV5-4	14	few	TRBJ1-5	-	TGTGCCAGCAGCTTGAAGGGGTCGGGTCAGCCCCAGCATTTT	CASSLKGSGQPQHF
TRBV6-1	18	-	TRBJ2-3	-	TGTGCCAGCAGTGATTATCGGAGGAGGACTCTCCGCACAGATACGCAGTATTTT	CASSDYRRRTLRTDTQYF
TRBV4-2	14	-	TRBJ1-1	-	TGTGCCAGCAGCCGCACACAGGGGAACACTGAAGCTTTCTTT	CASSRTQGNTEAFF
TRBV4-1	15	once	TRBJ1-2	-	TGCGCCAGCAGCCCTTCCCAGACACCCTCCTATGGCTACACCTTC	CASSPSQTPSYGYTF
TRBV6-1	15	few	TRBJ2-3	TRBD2	TGTGCCAGCAGTGACGCCGCGGGCGGGAGAGATACGCAGTATTTT	CASSDAAGGRDTQYF
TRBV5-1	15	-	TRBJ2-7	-	TGCGCCAGCAGCTTGGATGGTGGGGGGTTCTACGAGCAGTACTTC	CASSLDGGGFYEQYF
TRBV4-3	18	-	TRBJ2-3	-	TGCGCCAGCAGGGAGGGGAGGGGGTGGACTTTCAAGGGAGATACGCAGTATTTT	CASREGRGWTFKGDTQYF
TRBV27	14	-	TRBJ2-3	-	TGTGCCAGCAGTCCAGGCCTAAGCACAGATACGCAGTATTTT	CASSPGLSTDTQYF
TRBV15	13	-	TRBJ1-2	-	TGTGCCACCAGCCGGACAATGGACTATGGCTACACCTTC	CATSRTMDYGYTF
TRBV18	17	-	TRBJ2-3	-	TGTGCCAGCTCACCAAATCCAAGAGGCCCTAGCACAGATACGCAGTATTTT	CASSPNPRGPSTDTQYF
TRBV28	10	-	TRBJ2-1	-	TGTGCCAGCAGCCGGAGGGAGCAGTTCTTC	CASSRREQFF
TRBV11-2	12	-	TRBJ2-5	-	TGTGCCAGCAGCCCTGCGGCTGAGACCCAGTACTTC	CASSPAAETQYF
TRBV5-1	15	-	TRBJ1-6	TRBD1	TGCGCCAGCAGCCTAGGACAGGGCTCTAATTCACCCCTCCACTTT	CASSLGQGSNSPLHF
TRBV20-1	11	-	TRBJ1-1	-	TGCAGTAGACAGTTGAACACTGAAGCTTTCTTT	CSRQLNTEAFF
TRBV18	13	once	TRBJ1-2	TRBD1	TGTGCCAGCTCACCCGACAGGGTTTATGGCTACACCTTC	CASSPDRVYGYTF
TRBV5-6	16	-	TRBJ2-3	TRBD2	TGTGCCAGCTCCCCTTTGGGCGGGGGGGCCCAAGATACGCAGTATTTT	CASSPLGGGAQDTQYF
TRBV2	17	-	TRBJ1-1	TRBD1	TGTGCCAGCAGTTCACAGGGGGCGATGCTAGTGAACACTGAAGCTTTCTTT	CASSSQGAMLVNTEAFF
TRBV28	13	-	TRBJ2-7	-	TGTGCCAGCGCTCACGGGGGCTCCTACGAGCAGTACTTC	CASAHGGSYEQYF
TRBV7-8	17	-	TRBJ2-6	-	TGTGCCAGCAGACGGACAGACGGAATCTCTGGGGCCAACGTCCTGACTTTC	CASRRTDGISGANVLTF
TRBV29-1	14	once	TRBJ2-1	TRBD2	TGCAGCGTCGGAAGCGGGACCCTCTACAATGAGCAGTTCTTC	CSVGSGTLYNEQFF